This TCR beta chain was sequenced for a study of T cell responses to AZD1222 COVID-19 vaccine (TCRdb year 2021). Background on the whole study: AZD1222 recipients whose second dose came at about 4 weeks and those whose second dose came at about 12 weeks were combined into one group, since spike-specific TCR depth and breadth did not differ between the two schedules. A total of 240 or so trial participants underwent TCR sequencing, of whom nearly 210 had received two doses of AZD1222 and approximately 25 had received two doses of the MenACWY control vaccine. Enrollment into the trials was organized by age into subgroups of 18-55, 56-69 and 70-plus years, and those subgroups contained roughly 150, 30 and 60 TCR-sequenced participants, respectively. Results and caveats for the whole study, not just this receptor: Because no day 14 peak-response samples were available, the repertoires could be characterized only after the peak T cell response. Epitopes outside the regions mutated in the B.1.351 and B.1.1.7 variants were reportedly recognized by nearly half of the unique spike-specific TCRs. Participants were mostly white British and included more females than males, and it was suggested by the authors that clonal diversity may have been underestimated. The 56-69-year group was small, and its depth increase did not reach significance, likely because of low power. Vaccine-associated CD4 TCRs spanned the whole spike protein, with dominant responses in regions 160-218 and 743-854. Conclusions about previously exposed vaccinees were limited because only six AZD1222 recipients were SARS-CoV-2 seropositive at baseline. After two AZD1222 doses, spike-specific TCR breadth and depth were significantly higher than at day 0 and than in MenACWY recipients.

The V and J ends are trimmed by 4 bases and 1 base, leaving 14 bases between them. Looking up the germline V gene yields CDR1 SGHDT and CDR2 YYEEEE. Including cysteine and phenylalanine, the CDR3 has 15 amino acids. Of the read, only the CDR3 DNA is kept; its 45 bases are in frame from base 1. The CDR3 regions of human TCRbeta chains were subjected to immunosequencing. The original methods were these. Repertoire TCRs were checked for matches against a reference library of SARS-CoV-2-specific TCRs that had been generated using the MIRA antigen-specificity platform. Breadth meant the fraction of unique TCRs that were SARS-CoV-2-associated, whereas depth meant the fraction of total T cells that were SARS-CoV-2-associated. Using the MIRA data, each spike-specific TCR was mapped to the spike region that the TCR reacts to and placed in a CD4 or CD8 class. Log10-transformed breadth and depth values were compared by one-way ANOVA with Sidak's multiple comparisons tests. The source is immuneACCESS, and TCRdb retained only in-frame sequences with V and J called. Part of the clones is not carried over; for the studies checked, unresolved V genes explain less than half of this, and the remainder is unexplained. V, J and clone size are those of that table, while D and trimming were read from the DNA. The sample contains about 150,000 clones, about 87% of them found a single time. Clones ranked in the top ten supply 3.1% of the sample.

Ten or more counts support this clone. Its antigen specificity is not known. No much larger clone is present one base from it, and per-base qualities are unavailable. This specimen's time point label, per the study, means: baseline before first vaccination. Samples from vaccinated people were obtained from the UK trials COV001 and COV002, which included a single-blind randomized controlled phase 2/3 trial of AZD1222 (ChAdOx1 nCoV-19) in healthy adults. Trial participant PBMC samples were collected at day 0 and day 28 after the second dose for TCRbeta chain sequencing. The clonotype originates from an adult in good health. The specimen comprised peripheral blood, sampled on day 0 of AZD1222 vaccination. The sequence is built from TRBV5-6 and TRBJ1-1; the D gene cannot be named for sure. The CDR3 protein is CASSRTGYANTEAFF. In nucleotide form, the sequence is TGTGCCAGCAGCCGGACGGGGTATGCGAACACTGAAGCTTTCTTT.